This T cell receptor (beta chain) was recorded in a study of response to subunit inactivated influenza vaccine. The table lists this clonotype with many counts. As yet, its antigen is unknown. This CDR3 has 15 amino acids. V was cut by 7 bases and J by 7 bases, with 25 bases left in between. Germline V gene sequence: CDR1 SQVTM, CDR2 ANQGSEA. Findings and limits, study-wide: Seasonal influenza vaccination, on each occasion, was suggested by the authors to recruit few new T cells.

TCRdb redid the calling of the RT-PCR reads with MiXCR, one entry per CDR3 protein. There are hundreds of thousands of distinct CDR3 sequences in the sample; roughly 10% occur only once, and roughly 11% lies in the top ten. This same sample was also part of a study on T cells expressing NK-cell markers. As that report states: 5'RACE template switching with UMIs generated TCR beta cDNA. Dominant NKG2C+ clonotype frequencies of 1.0-7.0% of CD8+ T cells were measured in a handful of donors.

The clonotype was recovered from a man aged 45 to 65 who received an inactivated influenza vaccine. The V and J genes are TRBV29-1 and TRBJ2-5; tentatively, D is TRBD1 (8 bases). The input for sequencing was PBMCs from blood, taken on the day of vaccination. In DNA form, the CDR3 reads TGCAGCGCTGAGCGGGGATCGGGACAGGTCGGGACCCAGTACTTC. Translation: CSAERGSGQVGTQYF.